This TCR beta chain is from a study of blood T cell repertoires in COVID-19. Study-level information: PBMCs, B-cell-depleted T cells, or T cells were the source of the cDNA or gDNA that made up the material.

This CDR3 contains 13 residues. Germline CDR1 is SGHRS and CDR2 is YFSETQ. Trimming shortened V by 0 bases and J by 5 bases, and 8 bases separated the two germline ends. Original processing notes: Amplification of reference gene primers provided the estimated nucleated cell counts. TCRdb's copy holds only in-frame clones and misses some; the assay was immunoSEQ multiplex PCR. V and J calls and clone size follow that table, whereas D and trimming were derived from the DNA. This table has more than 50,000 clones, approximately 89% appearing once. The sample was peripheral blood. The chain has TRBV5-1 and TRBJ2-5; perhaps TRBD2 as D (5 bases). This sequence originates from a man aged 60 to 69 with active COVID-19. CDR3 sequence (DNA): TGCGCCAGCAGCTTGGTGCCGGGGGAGACCCAGTACTTC. It codes for CASSLVPGETQYF.